Listed below are T cell receptor beta chains from one sample, sequenced in a study of early T cells in non-severe SARS-CoV-2 infection. TCRdb fed the 5' RACE reads into MiXCR, producing one record per CDR3 protein. In the table there are 25,000 to 35,000 distinct CDR3 sequences, around 6.6% of which are singletons. The sequencing input was whole blood. These receptors all stem from an adult who was a healthcare worker with PCR-confirmed SARS-CoV-2 infection or an uninfected control (not recorded which). Both conserved end residues are part of each CDR3. The order of the fields is CDR3 DNA, CDR3 protein, clone size, D gene, V gene, J gene. A D gene is named only where the DNA matches it firmly. Some rows mark clone size as missing; the rest say once, few, many or name a class of expanded clone.

TGCAGTGCCCCTGGGCAGGGGGCGAACGAGCAGTACTTC	CSAPGQGANEQYF	few	TRBD1	TRBV20-1	TRBJ2-7
TGTGCCAGCTCACCACCGTCCCCCACAGAGTTCTCCGAGCAGTACTTC	CASSPPSPTEFSEQYF	many	-	TRBV18	TRBJ2-7
TGTGCCAGCAGCCAAGATAGGGCCTACAATGAGCAGTTCTTC	CASSQDRAYNEQFF	medium-sized	-	TRBV4-2	TRBJ2-1
TGTGCCAGCCGCAGGGGGATGAACACTGAAGCTTTCTTT	CASRRGMNTEAFF	few	TRBD1	TRBV6-5	TRBJ1-1
TGTGCCAGCAGTGAATGGCTCCGAAACATGAACACTGAAGCTTTCTTT	CASSEWLRNMNTEAFF	many	-	TRBV2	TRBJ1-1
TGTGCCAGCTCACCAGAGACAGCTGCCTACGAGCAGTACTTC	CASSPETAAYEQYF	many	-	TRBV18	TRBJ2-7
TGTGCCAGCAGGGTCACTATACTGCAAGAGACCCAGTACTTC	CASRVTILQETQYF	many	-	TRBV2	TRBJ2-5
TGTGCCAGCAGGTTGACTAGCGGGAGGGGCGGCACAGATACGCAGTATTTT	CASRLTSGRGGTDTQYF	many	TRBD2	TRBV7-2	TRBJ2-3
TGTGCCAGCAGTTTAATCGGGGGTGAGCAGTTCTTC	CASSLIGGEQFF	-	-	TRBV28	TRBJ2-1
TGTGCCAGCAAATCGGAAGCGGGAGACTACGAGCAGTACTTC	CASKSEAGDYEQYF	few	TRBD2	TRBV6-5	TRBJ2-7
TGTGCCAGCAGCCAAGCCCCCTCGGGGGTAGGCTCTGGGGCCAACGTCCTGACTTTC	CASSQAPSGVGSGANVLTF	few	-	TRBV4-2	TRBJ2-6
TGTGCCAGCAGCTCCCGGACTAGCGGGAGTCTGGAGACCCAGTACTTC	CASSSRTSGSLETQYF	-	TRBD2	TRBV28	TRBJ2-5
TGTGCCATCAGTGAGCCAGGGCCTCTGGAATATGGCTACACCTTC	CAISEPGPLEYGYTF	many	-	TRBV10-3	TRBJ1-2
TGTGCCAGCAGTTACCCGCGCCGAACCGGGGAGCTGTTTTTT	CASSYPRRTGELFF	many	-	TRBV6-2/TRBV6-3	TRBJ2-2
TGCAGTGCTAGAGATCGGAAGACTAGAGACGATACGCAGTATTTT	CSARDRKTRDDTQYF	-	-	TRBV20-1	TRBJ2-3
TGTGCCAGCAGTTTACCCCATCAGCTACAAGAGACCCAGTACTTC	CASSLPHQLQETQYF	many	-	TRBV12-3/TRBV12-4	TRBJ2-5
TGTGCCAGCACAGGGGGTCTAGCCACAGATACGCAGTATTTT	CASTGGLATDTQYF	-	TRBD1	TRBV2	TRBJ2-3
TGTGCCAGCAGCGTGGACAGGGGCGGTCGAGAGACCCAGTACTTC	CASSVDRGGRETQYF	few	TRBD1	TRBV9	TRBJ2-5
TGTGCCAGCAGTTTACAATTTCCGGGACAGGTTAACAACGAGCAGTACTTC	CASSLQFPGQVNNEQYF	many	TRBD1	TRBV27	TRBJ2-7
TGTGCCAGCAGTTCGAGGGGCCTAGCGGGAGGCGGTGAGCAGTTCTTC	CASSSRGLAGGGEQFF	medium-sized	TRBD2	TRBV27	TRBJ2-1
TGCAGTGCTAGCGGGACAGCGAACTCCTACGAGCAGTACTTC	CSASGTANSYEQYF	medium-sized	TRBD1	TRBV20-1	TRBJ2-7
TGTGCCAGCAGCTTTTCCACCGGGACACAGAACACTGAAGCTTTCTTT	CASSFSTGTQNTEAFF	few	-	TRBV13	TRBJ1-1
TGTGCCACCAGCAGGAGGGACGGGGTCTCCTACGAGCAGTACTTC	CATSRRDGVSYEQYF	many	-	TRBV15	TRBJ2-7
TGTGCCAGCAGCTTTAGGGACAGGGTGGCAGATACGCAGTATTTT	CASSFRDRVADTQYF	many	TRBD1	TRBV5-4	TRBJ2-3
TGTGCCAGCAGCTTCTTAGGCCGCACAGATACGCAGTATTTT	CASSFLGRTDTQYF	many	-	TRBV5-6	TRBJ2-3
TGTGCCAGCAGTCCTTCAGGGGTCGGAGAAAAACTGTTTTTT	CASSPSGVGEKLFF	many	-	TRBV27	TRBJ1-4
TGTGCCAGCAACAGGCCCGGACTAGCGGGAGTACGGGAGCAGTACTTC	CASNRPGLAGVREQYF	-	TRBD2	TRBV28	TRBJ2-7
TGTGCCAGCAGTTTACGCACCGGGAAACTGTTTTTT	CASSLRTGKLFF	many	-	TRBV27	TRBJ1-4
TGTGCCAGCAGTGATCCAGAGTCGAACACTGAAGCTTTCTTT	CASSDPESNTEAFF	-	-	TRBV2	TRBJ1-1